This T cell receptor beta chain was identified in a study of blood T cell repertoires in COVID-19. Turning to the study itself: Sample material is recorded as cDNA or gDNA derived from T cells, B-cell-depleted T cells, or PBMCs.

V gave up 6 bases and J gave up 4 bases; unmatched junction bases: 10. The V gene's germline CDR1 is MNHEY and CDR2 SVGAGI. The CDR3 length is 15 residues. Authors' analysis steps: From reference gene primer amplification, estimates of nucleated cell counts were derived. Clones were sequenced by immunoSEQ multiplex PCR, and TCRdb holds only the in-frame ones, with some missing. V, J and clone size derive from that table, while D and trimming were established from the DNA sequence. The sample contains hundreds of thousands of clones, around 84% of which appear only once. Participants spanned ages about 18 to 100 years and resided in around 25 US areas. Participants reported their clinical history, and cohort assignment relied on those reports.

This sequence was found in a woman aged 45 to 65 who had recovered from COVID-19. The specimen sequenced was PBMCs or T cells enriched from blood (not recorded which). The V and J genes are TRBV6-5 and TRBJ2-5; 8 nucleotides agree with TRBD2. This CDR3 reads CASRGAGVWGETQYF. Written as DNA, the CDR3 is TGTGCCAGCAGGGGAGCGGGAGTTTGGGGAGAGACCCAGTACTTC.